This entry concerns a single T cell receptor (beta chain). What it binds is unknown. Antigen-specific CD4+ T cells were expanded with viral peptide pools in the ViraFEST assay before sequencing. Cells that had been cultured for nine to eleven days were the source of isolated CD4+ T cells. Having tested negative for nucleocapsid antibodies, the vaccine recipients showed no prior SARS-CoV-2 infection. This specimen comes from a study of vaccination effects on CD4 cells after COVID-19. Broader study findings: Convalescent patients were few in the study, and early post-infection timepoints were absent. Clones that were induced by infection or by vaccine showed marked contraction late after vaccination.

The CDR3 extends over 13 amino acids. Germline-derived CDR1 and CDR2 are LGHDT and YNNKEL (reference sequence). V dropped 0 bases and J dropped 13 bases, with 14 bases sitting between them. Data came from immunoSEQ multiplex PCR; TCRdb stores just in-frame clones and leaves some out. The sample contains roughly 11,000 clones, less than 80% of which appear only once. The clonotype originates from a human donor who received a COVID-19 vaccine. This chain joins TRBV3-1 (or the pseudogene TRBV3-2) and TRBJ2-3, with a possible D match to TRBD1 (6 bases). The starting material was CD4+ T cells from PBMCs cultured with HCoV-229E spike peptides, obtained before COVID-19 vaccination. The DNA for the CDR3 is TGTGCCAGCAGCCAAGATTTGACAGCAGGGGAGTATTTT. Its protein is CASSQDLTAGEYF.